This TCR beta chain appears in the sequencing data of a study of shared clonotypes between healthy human individuals. Recent vaccinations or acute infections were absent in the healthy HIV-negative adult donors. On this clone: Its antigen is still unknown.

The V end lost 3 bases, the J end lost 8 bases, and 7 bases lay between the germline ends. The CDR3 is made up of 11 amino acids. Germline V CDR1 and CDR2: GTSNPN, SVGIG (reference sequence). Study-level points and caveats: The study generally estimated greater richness for naive than memory subsets. Generation probabilities of non-shared clonotypes were lower (relative to those shared by all four donors).

Per the original methods: Sequence data from immunoSEQ were junction-only and lacked quality scores; consequently, filtering differed. Profiling relied on immunoSEQ multiplex PCR, and the TCRdb table lists in-frame clones only, not all of them. The V and J calls and the clone size are those of that table, but D and trimming were determined from the DNA. The sample lists millions of clones; roughly 93% were seen once. Sequenced sample: naive CD4+ T cells from PBMCs. The subset: CD45RA+ positively selected. This TCR came from a man between 18 and 29 years old in good health. Some clones in this sample may be carry-over from other donors' samples. The rearrangement uses TRBV30 and TRBJ2-2; D gene uncertain. CDR3 amino acids: CAWSGRGELFF. CDR3 sequence (DNA): TGTGCCTGGAGCGGAAGAGGGGAGCTGTTTTTT.